This T cell receptor beta chain came from a study of T cells after posttransplantation cyclophosphamide. Regarding the study as a whole: Donor-recipient repertoire similarity was low at 1-2 months, rising over year one. Blood and skin or GI T cell repertoires showed limited TRB overlap. After PTCy, TRB diversity resembled that of CNI/methotrexate controls.

Only in-frame clones appear in the TCRdb table, and some are missing; sequencing was by immunoSEQ multiplex PCR. The sample holds tens of thousands of clones, approximately 76% seen once. On this clone: Its antigen is not identified.

This related bone marrow graft donor gave peripheral blood on the day of marrow donation. The material sequenced was memory CD4+ T cells sorted from PBMCs. This clonotype originated in a woman aged 60-75 years in good health, CMV-negative, and a related stem cell transplant donor.

The DNA for the CDR3 is TGTGCCAGCAGTAAGTATTCGAGCAACAATGAGCAGTTCTTC. Translation gives CASSKYSSNNEQFF. V is TRBV28 and J is TRBJ2-1, with D hard to call. Germline-derived CDR1 and CDR2 are MDHEN and SYDVKM. The CDR3 is made up of 14 amino acids. V lost 5 bases, J lost 5 bases, and 13 bases lay in between.